This T cell receptor beta chain originates from a study of shared clonotypes between healthy human individuals. Study-level background: Per donor, three plates held CD4 naive cells, three held CD4 memory, two held CD8 naive and one held CD8 memory. Study-level results: Generation of non-shared clonotypes was less probable than generation of clonotypes shared by all four donors. How much donors shared clonotypes was expected to be affected by sequencing depth.

Original processing methods: In the immunoSEQ data, sequences were junction-only and lacked quality scores, so filtering differed. TCRdb's table, derived via immunoSEQ multiplex PCR, lists solely in-frame clones and lacks some. V, J and clone size derive from that table, while D and trimming were established from the DNA sequence. This sample carries roughly 1,100,000 clones, more than 65% of them seen once, and the ten largest clones take approximately 1.5%. Points on this clone: The antigen remains unidentified. Other nucleotide sequences from this sample produce the same CDR3.

V shed 0 bases and J shed 6 bases, with 6 bases lying between them. Per germline, CDR1 SGHDT and CDR2 YYEEEE. This CDR3 comprises 13 residues. The sample comprised memory CD4+ T cells sorted from blood. Subset in this sample: CD45RA-negative fraction. This chain uses TRBV5-6 with TRBJ2-2; no clear D. This TCR came from a man younger than 30 in good health. This CDR3 reads CASSLAVSGELFF. DNA for the CDR3: TGTGCCAGCAGCTTGGCAGTCTCCGGGGAGCTGTTTTTT.